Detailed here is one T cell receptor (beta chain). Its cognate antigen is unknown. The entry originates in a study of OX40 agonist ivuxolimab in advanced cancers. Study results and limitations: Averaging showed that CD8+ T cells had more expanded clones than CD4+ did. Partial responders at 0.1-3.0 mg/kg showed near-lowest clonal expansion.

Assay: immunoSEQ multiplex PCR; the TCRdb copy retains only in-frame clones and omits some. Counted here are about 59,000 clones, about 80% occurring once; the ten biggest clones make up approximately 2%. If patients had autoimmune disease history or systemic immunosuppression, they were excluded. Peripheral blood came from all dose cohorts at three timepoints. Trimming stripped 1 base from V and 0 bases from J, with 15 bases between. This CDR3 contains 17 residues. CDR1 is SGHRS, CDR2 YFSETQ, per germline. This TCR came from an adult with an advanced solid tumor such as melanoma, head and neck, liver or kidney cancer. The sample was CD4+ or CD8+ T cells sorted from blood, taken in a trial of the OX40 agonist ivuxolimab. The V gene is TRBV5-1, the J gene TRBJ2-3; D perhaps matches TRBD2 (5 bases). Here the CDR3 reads CASSLFIARASTDTQYF. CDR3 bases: TGCGCCAGCAGCTTGTTCATAGCGAGAGCTAGCACAGATACGCAGTATTTT. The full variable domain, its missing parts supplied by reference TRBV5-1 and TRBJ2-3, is KAGVTQTPRYLIKTRGQQVTLSCSPISGHRSVSWYQQTPGQGLQFLFEYFSETQRNKGNFPGRFSGRQFSNSRSEMNVSTLELGDSALYLCASSLFIARASTDTQYFGPGTRLTVL.